The 12 T cell receptor beta chains below come from one sample, sequenced in a study of shared clonotypes between healthy human individuals. Sequenced by immunoSEQ multiplex PCR; TCRdb stores in-frame clones only, minus some. Altogether about 300,000 clones are present, about 74% being singletons, with the ten largest covering 10%. Sequenced sample: memory CD4+ T cells sorted from blood. Subset noted: CD45RA-negative fraction. These receptor sequences come from a man aged 25 to 40 in good health.

The gene calls are TRBV11-2 and TRBJ2-3; 7 bases align to TRBD2. This CDR3 has 15 residues. Germline V lookup: CDR1 SGHAT, CDR2 FQNNGV. Trimming removed 0 bases from V and 6 bases from J; junction bases left unmatched: 6. In DNA, the CDR3 is TGTGCCAGCAGCTTAGATGGCGGGAGAATGGATACGCAGTATTTT. This encodes CASSLDGGRMDTQYF.

This chain connects TRBV2 to TRBJ2-7, with 9 bases matching TRBD1. CDR3 length: 15 amino acids. Germline values: CDR1 SNHLY, CDR2 FYNNEI. J was trimmed by 0 bases and V by 4 bases; bases with no gene match: 4. CDR3 loop: CASSAGTGRSYEQYF. The CDR3 nucleotides are TGTGCCAGCAGTGCAGGGACAGGGCGCTCCTACGAGCAGTACTTC. The full variable domain, completed using reference TRBV2 and TRBJ2-7, is EPEVTQTPSHQVTQMGQEVILRCVPISNHLYFYWYRQILGQKVEFLVSFYNNEISEKSEIFDDQFSVERPDGSNFTLKIRSTKLEDSAMYFCASSAGTGRSYEQYFGPGTRLTVT.

This clone was seen a few times. This chain joins TRBV5-1 and TRBJ1-4; TRBD1 matches at 9 bases. V lost 3 bases to trimming and J lost 6 bases; unmatched junction nucleotides: 6. CDR1 SGHRS and CDR2 YFSETQ come from the germline V gene. The CDR3 totals 15 residues. The CDR3 bases are TGCGCCAGCAGCTGGTCGACAGGGGGAGATGAAAAACTGTTTTTT. Protein: CASSWSTGGDEKLFF.

V and J are TRBV2 and TRBJ2-7; TRBD2 aligns across 8 bases. The V segment lost 7 bases and the J segment 2 bases; nucleotides outside the gene matches: 10. The CDR3 runs 15 residues. CDR1 is SNHLY and CDR2 is FYNNEI in the germline V gene. The CDR3 DNA reads as TGTGCCAGCAAGTTCAAGGGTAGCGGGACCTACGAGCAGTACTTC. Amino acids: CASKFKGSGTYEQYF.

There are a few counts of this clone. The rearrangement links TRBV9 to TRBJ2-2; TRBD2 matches at 11 bases. Looked up from germline, CDR1 is SGDLS and CDR2 is YYNGEE. Trimming at V came to 3 bases and at J to 3 bases, leaving 1 base not matched to a gene. The CDR3 has 15 residues. CDR3 amino acids: CASSGTSGYTGELFF. The CDR3 region has the DNA TGTGCCAGCAGCGGGACTAGCGGGTACACCGGGGAGCTGTTTTTT. The variable domain in full, with the rest retrieved from reference TRBV9 and TRBJ2-2, is DSGVTQTPKHLITATGQRVTLRCSPRSGDLSVYWYQQSLDQGLQFLIQYYNGEERAKGNILERFSAQQFPDLHSELNLSSLELGDSALYFCASSGTSGYTGELFFGEGSRLTVL.

This clone occurred a few times. The rearrangement links TRBV7-8 to TRBJ2-1, with 12 bases matching TRBD2. CDR1 SGHVS and CDR2 FQNEAQ come from the germline V gene. The CDR3 sequence is 17 residues long. J was trimmed by 0 bases and V by 6 bases; bases with no gene match: 6. The CDR3 spells CASRGTSGLASYNEQFF. The CDR3 DNA is TGTGCCAGCAGGGGGACTAGCGGGCTGGCCTCCTACAATGAGCAGTTCTTC.

This chain links TRBV6-1 with TRBJ2-1; 9 bases are shared with TRBD1. The length of the CDR3 is 16 residues. The germline V gene encodes CDR1 MNHNS and CDR2 SASEGT. Trimming removed 1 base from V and 10 bases from J; junction bases left unmatched: 11. CDR3 in DNA: TGTGCCAGCAGTGAAGATCCGGGACAGGGCTTTTGGGAGCAGTTCTTC. Residues: CASSEDPGQGFWEQFF.

The CDR3 coding sequence is TGTGCCTCGATGAGGAACAATGAGCAGTTCTTC. This sequence encodes CASMRNNEQFF. The chain has TRBV30 and TRBJ2-1; D is uncertain. The CDR3 is 11 residues long. Deletions cut 7 bases from V and 5 bases from J, with 9 bases between. Per the germline V gene, CDR1 is GTSNPN and CDR2 is SVGIG (reference sequence).

This clone was seen only once. The J gene is TRBJ2-7, the V gene TRBV30; the D gene is possibly TRBD1 (6 bases). This CDR3 is built from 13 residues. Germline loops: CDR1 GTSNPN, CDR2 SVGIG (reference sequence). Trimming left V 4 bases short and J 0 bases short, with 10 bases between. The CDR3 DNA follows: TGTGCCTGGACCAGGACAGACTCCTACGAGCAGTACTTC. As protein: CAWTRTDSYEQYF. The entire variable domain, with the rest obtained from reference TRBV30 and TRBJ2-7, is as follows: SQTIHQWPATLVQPVGSPLSLECTVEGTSNPNLYWYRQAAGRGLQLLFYSVGIGQISSEVPQNLSASRPQDRQFILSSKKLLLSDSGFYLCAWTRTDSYEQYFGPGTRLTVT.

J is TRBJ2-7 and V is TRBV10-3; tentative D call: TRBD1 (5 bases). The germline V gene encodes CDR1 ENHRY and CDR2 SYGVKD. The V end was cut by 5 bases, the J end by 0 bases, with 11 bases between. The CDR3 covers 14 residues. This chain's CDR3 is CAISRQIYSYEQYF. The CDR3 coding sequence is TGTGCCATCAGTCGACAGATTTACTCCTACGAGCAGTACTTC.

This chain joins TRBV2 and TRBJ1-3; TRBD1 is a possible D gene (5 bases). CDR1 SNHLY and CDR2 FYNNEI come from the germline V gene. The V and J ends lost 8 bases and 4 bases respectively, with 15 bases between them. The CDR3 covers 14 residues. CDR3 sequence: CASGRGTSGNTIYF. The CDR3 DNA reads TGTGCCAGCGGGCGGGGGACGTCCGGAAACACCATATATTTT. The full variable domain, completed using reference TRBV2 and TRBJ1-3, is EPEVTQTPSHQVTQMGQEVILRCVPISNHLYFYWYRQILGQKVEFLVSFYNNEISEKSEIFDDQFSVERPDGSNFTLKIRSTKLEDSAMYFCASGRGTSGNTIYFGEGSWLTVV.

In nucleotides, the CDR3 is TGTGCCAGCAGCCCAAAAAGTGACAGTAGTCTTAGCAATCAGCCCCAGCATTTT. Amino acid sequence: CASSPKSDSSLSNQPQHF. The chain has TRBV28 and TRBJ1-5; a weak D match, TRBD1 (5 bases). Germline loops: CDR1 MDHEN, CDR2 SYDVKM. Trimming removed 6 bases from V and 0 bases from J, with 21 bases in between. The CDR3 is 18 residues long.